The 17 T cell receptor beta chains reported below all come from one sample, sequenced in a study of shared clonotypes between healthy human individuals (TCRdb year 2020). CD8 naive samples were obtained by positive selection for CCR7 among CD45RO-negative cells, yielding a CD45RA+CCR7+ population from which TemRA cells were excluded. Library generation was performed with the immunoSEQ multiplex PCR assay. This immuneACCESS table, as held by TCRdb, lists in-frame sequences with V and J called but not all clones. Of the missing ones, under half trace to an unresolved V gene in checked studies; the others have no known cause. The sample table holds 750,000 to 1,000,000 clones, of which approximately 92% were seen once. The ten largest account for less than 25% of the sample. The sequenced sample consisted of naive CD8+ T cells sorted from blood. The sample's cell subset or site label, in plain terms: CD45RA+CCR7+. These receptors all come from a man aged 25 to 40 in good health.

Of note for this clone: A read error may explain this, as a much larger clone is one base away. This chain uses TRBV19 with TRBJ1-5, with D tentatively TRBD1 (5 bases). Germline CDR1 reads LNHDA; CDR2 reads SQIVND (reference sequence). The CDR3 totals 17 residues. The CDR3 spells CASTIDRTRVGDQPQHF. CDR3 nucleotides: TGTGCCAGTACTATAGATAGGACACGGGTAGGGGATCAGCCCCAGCATTTT.

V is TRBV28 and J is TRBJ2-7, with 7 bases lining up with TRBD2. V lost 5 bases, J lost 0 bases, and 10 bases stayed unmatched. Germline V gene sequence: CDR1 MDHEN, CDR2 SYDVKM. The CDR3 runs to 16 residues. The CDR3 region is CASSSLGEGISYEQYF. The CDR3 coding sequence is TGTGCCAGCAGTAGTCTGGGGGAGGGCATCTCCTACGAGCAGTACTTC.

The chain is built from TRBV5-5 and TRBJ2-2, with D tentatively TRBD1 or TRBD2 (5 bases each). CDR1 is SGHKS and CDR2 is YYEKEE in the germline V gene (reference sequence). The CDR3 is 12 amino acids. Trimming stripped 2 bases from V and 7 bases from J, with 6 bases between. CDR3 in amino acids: CASSFGGGELFF. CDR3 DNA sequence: TGTGCCAGCAGCTTTGGGGGCGGGGAGCTGTTTTTT.

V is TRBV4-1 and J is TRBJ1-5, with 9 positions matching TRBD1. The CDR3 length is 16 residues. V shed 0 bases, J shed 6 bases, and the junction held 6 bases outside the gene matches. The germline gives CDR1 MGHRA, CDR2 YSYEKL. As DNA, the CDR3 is TGCGCCAGCAGCCAAGATAGTGGGACAGGGTTTCAGCCCCAGCATTTT. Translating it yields CASSQDSGTGFQPQHF.

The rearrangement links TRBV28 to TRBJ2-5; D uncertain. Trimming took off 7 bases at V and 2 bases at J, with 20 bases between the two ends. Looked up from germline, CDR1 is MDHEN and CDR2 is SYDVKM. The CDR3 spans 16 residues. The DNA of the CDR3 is TGTGCCAGCAAAACCCACAAAACAGACCCACAAGAGACCCAGTACTTC. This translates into CASKTHKTDPQETQYF.

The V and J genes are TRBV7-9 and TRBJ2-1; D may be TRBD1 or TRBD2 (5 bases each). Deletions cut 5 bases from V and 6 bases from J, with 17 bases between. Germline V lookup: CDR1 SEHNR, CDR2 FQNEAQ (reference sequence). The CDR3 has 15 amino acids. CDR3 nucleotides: TGTGCCAGCAGCACCGGATCCGGGACCTTCAATGAGCAGTTCTTC. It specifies CASSTGSGTFNEQFF.

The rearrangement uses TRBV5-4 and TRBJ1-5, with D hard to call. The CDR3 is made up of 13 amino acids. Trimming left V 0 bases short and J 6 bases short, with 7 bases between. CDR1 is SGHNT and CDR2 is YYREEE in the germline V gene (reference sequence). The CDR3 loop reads CASSLGGTQPQHF. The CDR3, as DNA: TGTGCCAGCAGCTTGGGGGGAACTCAGCCCCAGCATTTT.

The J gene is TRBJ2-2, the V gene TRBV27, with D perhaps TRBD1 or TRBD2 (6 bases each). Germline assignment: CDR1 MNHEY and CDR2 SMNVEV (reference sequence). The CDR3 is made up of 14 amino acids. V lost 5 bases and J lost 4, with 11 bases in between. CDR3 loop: CASSDPGATGELFF. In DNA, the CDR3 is TGTGCCAGCAGTGACCCGGGGGCCACCGGGGAGCTGTTTTTT.

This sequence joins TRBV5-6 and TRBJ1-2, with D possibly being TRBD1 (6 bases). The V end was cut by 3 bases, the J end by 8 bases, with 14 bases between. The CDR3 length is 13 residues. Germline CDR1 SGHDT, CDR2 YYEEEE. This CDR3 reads CASSSQGFRGYTF. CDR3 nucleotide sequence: TGTGCCAGCAGCTCACAGGGCTTTAGGGGCTACACCTTC.

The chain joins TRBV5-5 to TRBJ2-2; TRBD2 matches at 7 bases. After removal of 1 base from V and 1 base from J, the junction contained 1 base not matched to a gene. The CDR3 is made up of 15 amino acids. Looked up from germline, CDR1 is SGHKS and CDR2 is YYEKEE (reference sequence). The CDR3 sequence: CASSLPSGNTGELFF. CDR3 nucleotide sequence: TGTGCCAGCAGCTTGCCTAGCGGGAACACCGGGGAGCTGTTTTTT.

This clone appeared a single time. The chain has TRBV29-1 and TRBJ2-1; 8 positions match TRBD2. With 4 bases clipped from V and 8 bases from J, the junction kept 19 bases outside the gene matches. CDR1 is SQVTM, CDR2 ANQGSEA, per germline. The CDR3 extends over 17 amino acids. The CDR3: CSVVDTSGSLYNYEQFF. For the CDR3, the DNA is TGCAGCGTTGTGGACACCAGCGGGAGTCTCTATAATTATGAGCAGTTCTTC.

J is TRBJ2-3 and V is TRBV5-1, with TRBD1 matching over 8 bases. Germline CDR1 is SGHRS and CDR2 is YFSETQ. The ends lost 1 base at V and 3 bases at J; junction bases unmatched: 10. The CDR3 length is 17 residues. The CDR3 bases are TGCGCCAGCAGCTTGTTTCACCCAGGGGGCAGTACAGATACGCAGTATTTT. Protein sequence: CASSLFHPGGSTDTQYF.

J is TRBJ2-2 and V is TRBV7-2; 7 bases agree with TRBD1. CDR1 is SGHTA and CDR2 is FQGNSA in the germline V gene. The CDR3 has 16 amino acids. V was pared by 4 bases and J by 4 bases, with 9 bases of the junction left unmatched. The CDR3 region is CASSSRWDRSTGELFF. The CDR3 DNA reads TGTGCCAGCAGCTCAAGATGGGACAGAAGCACCGGGGAGCTGTTTTTT.

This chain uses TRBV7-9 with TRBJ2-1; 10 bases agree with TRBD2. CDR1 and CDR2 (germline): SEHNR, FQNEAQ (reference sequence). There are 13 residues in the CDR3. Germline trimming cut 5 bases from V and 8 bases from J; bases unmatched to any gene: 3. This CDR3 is CASSKGLAHEQFF. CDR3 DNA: TGTGCCAGCAGCAAGGGACTAGCGCATGAGCAGTTCTTC.

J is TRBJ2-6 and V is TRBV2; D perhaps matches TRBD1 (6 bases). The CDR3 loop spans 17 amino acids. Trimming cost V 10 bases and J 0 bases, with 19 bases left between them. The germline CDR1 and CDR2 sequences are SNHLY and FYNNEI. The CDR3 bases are TGTGCCATCCAGGGGATCGGCCGGGTCTCTGGGGCCAACGTCCTGACTTTC. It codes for CAIQGIGRVSGANVLTF.

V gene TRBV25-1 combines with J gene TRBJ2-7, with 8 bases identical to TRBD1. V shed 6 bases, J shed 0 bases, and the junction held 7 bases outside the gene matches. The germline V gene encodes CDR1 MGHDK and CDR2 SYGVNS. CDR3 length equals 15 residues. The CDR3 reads CASSGRTGSSYEQYF. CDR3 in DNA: TGTGCCAGCAGCGGCCGGACAGGGAGCTCCTACGAGCAGTACTTC.

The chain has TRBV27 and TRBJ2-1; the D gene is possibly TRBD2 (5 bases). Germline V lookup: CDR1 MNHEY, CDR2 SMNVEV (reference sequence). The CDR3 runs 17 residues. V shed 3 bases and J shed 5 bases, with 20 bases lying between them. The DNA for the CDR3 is TGTGCCAGCAGTTTCATCACTAGTCGGGGAGTGAACAATGAGCAGTTCTTC. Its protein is CASSFITSRGVNNEQFF.